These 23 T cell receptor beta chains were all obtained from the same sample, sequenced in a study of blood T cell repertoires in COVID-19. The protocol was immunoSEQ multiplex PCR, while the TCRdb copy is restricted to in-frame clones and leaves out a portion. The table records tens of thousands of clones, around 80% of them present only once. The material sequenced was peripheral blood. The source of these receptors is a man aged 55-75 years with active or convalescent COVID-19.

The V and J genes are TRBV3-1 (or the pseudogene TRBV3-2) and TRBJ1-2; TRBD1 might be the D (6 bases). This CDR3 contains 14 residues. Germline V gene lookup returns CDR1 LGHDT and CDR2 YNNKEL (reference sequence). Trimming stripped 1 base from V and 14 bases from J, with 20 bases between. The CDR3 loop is CASSQAQTGEVYTF. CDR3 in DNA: TGTGCCAGCAGCCAAGCCCAGACAGGCGAGGTTTATACCTTC.

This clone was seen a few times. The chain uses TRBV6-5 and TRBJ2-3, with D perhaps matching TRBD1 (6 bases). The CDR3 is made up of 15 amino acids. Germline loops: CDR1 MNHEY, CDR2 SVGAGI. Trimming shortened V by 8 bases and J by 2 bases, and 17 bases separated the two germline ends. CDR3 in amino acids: CASLGADRDTDTQYF. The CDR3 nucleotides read TGTGCCAGCCTGGGGGCGGACCGAGACACAGATACGCAGTATTTT.

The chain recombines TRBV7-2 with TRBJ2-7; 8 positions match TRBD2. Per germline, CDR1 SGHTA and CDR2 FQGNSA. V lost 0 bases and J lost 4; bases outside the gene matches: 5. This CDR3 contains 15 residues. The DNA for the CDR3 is TGTGCCAGCAGCTTAGCCCGCATAGCGGGGTACGAGCAGTACTTC. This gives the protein CASSLARIAGYEQYF.

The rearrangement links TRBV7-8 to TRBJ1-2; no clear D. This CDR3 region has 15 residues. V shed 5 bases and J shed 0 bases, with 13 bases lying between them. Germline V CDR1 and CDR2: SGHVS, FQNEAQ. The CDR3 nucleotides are TGTGCCAGCAGCATGCGACGGGAGACTAACTATGGCTACACCTTC. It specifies CASSMRRETNYGYTF.

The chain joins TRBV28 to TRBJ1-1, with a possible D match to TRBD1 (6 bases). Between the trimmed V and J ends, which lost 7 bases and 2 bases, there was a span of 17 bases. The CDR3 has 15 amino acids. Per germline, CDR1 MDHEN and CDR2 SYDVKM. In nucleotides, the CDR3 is TGTGCCAGCACTCCTACGGGGGGCGCCAACACTGAAGCTTTCTTT. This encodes CASTPTGGANTEAFF.

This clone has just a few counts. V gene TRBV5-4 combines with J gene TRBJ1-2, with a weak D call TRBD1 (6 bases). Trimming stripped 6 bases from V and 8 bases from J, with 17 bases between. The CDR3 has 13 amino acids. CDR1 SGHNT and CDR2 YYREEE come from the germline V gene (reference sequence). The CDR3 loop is CASMEQGPSGYTF. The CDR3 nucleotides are TGTGCCAGCATGGAACAGGGTCCCTCGGGCTACACCTTC. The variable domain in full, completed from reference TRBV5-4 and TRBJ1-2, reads ETGVTQSPTHLIKTRGQQVTLRCSSQSGHNTVSWYQQALGQGPQFIFQYYREEENGRGNFPPRFSGLQFPNYSSELNVNALELDDSALYLCASMEQGPSGYTFGSGTRLTVV.

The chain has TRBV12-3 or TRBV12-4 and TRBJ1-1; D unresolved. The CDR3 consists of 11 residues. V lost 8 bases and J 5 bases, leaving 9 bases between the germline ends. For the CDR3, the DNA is TGTGCCAGCGAGCAAATGACTGAAGCTTTCTTT. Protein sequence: CASEQMTEAFF.

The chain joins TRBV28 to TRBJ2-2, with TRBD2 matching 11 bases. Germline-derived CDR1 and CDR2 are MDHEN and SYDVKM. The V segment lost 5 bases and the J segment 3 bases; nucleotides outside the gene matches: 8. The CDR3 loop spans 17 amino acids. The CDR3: CASSPLTSGADTGELFF. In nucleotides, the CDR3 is TGTGCCAGCAGTCCCCTGACTAGCGGGGCGGACACCGGGGAGCTGTTTTTT.

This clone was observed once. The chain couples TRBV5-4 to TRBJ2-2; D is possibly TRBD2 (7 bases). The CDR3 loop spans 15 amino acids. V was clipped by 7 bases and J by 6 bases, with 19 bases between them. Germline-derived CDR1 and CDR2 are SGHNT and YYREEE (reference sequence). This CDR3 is CASGEKGGLPGELFF. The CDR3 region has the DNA TGTGCCAGCGGGGAAAAGGGGGGGCTCCCCGGGGAGCTGTTTTTT. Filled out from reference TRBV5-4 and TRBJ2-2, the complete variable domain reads ETGVTQSPTHLIKTRGQQVTLRCSSQSGHNTVSWYQQALGQGPQFIFQYYREEENGRGNFPPRFSGLQFPNYSSELNVNALELDDSALYLCASGEKGGLPGELFFGEGSRLTVL.

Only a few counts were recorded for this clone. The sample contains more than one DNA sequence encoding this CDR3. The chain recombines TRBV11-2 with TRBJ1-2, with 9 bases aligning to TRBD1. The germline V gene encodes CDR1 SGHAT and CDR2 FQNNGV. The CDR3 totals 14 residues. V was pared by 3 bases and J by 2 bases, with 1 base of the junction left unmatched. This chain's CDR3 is CASSLGTGNYGYTF. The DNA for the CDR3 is TGTGCCAGCAGCTTGGGGACAGGGAACTATGGCTACACCTTC.

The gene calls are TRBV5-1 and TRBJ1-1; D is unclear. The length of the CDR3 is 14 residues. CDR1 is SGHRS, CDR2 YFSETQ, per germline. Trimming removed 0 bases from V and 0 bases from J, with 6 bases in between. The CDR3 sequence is CASSLDGMNTEAFF. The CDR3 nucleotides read TGCGCCAGCAGCTTGGACGGGATGAACACTGAAGCTTTCTTT.

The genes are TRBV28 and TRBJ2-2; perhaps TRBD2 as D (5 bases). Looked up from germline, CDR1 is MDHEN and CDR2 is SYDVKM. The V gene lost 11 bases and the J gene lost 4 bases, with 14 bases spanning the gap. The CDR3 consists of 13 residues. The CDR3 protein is CAYRPRGTGELFF. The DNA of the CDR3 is TGTGCCTATCGACCCCGGGGCACCGGGGAGCTGTTTTTT.

The DNA of the CDR3 is TGTGCCAGCAGCTTTTCAGGGGTAAGGGAGACCCAGTACTTC. Protein product: CASSFSGVRETQYF. The chain recombines TRBV5-5 with TRBJ2-5; D might be TRBD1 (6 bases). Trimming pared 2 bases from V and 5 bases from J, leaving 13 bases between. CDR3 length equals 14 residues. Germline loops: CDR1 SGHKS, CDR2 YYEKEE (reference sequence).

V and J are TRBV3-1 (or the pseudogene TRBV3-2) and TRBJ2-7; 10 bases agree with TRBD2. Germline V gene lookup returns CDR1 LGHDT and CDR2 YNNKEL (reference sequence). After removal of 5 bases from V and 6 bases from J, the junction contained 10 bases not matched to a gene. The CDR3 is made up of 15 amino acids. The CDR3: CASSAVAGGLSEQYF. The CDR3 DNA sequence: TGTGCCAGCAGCGCTGTAGCGGGGGGTCTCTCCGAGCAGTACTTC.

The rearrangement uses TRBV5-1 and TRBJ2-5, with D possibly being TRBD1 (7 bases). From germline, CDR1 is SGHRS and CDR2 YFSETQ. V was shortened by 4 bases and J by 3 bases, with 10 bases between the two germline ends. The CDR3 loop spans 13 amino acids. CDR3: CASSRGTEETQYF. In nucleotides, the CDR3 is TGCGCCAGCAGCCGCGGGACAGAAGAGACCCAGTACTTC.

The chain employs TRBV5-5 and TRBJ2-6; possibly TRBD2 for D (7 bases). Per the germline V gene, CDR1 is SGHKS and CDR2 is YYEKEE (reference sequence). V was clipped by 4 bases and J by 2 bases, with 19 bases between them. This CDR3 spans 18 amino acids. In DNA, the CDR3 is TGTGCCAGCAGCCCGGGATTGACGGGGGGCCCTGGGGCCAACGTCCTGACTTTC. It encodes CASSPGLTGGPGANVLTF.

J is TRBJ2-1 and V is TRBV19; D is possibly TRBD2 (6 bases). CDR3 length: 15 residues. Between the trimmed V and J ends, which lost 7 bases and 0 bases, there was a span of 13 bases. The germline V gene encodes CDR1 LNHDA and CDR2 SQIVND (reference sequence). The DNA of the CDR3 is TGTGCCAGTACCCCGGGACTCAACTCCTACAATGAGCAGTTCTTC. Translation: CASTPGLNSYNEQFF.

The CDR3, as DNA: TGTGCCAGCAGACCACCAGGGGCGAACACCGGGGAGCTGTTTTTT. Protein sequence: CASRPPGANTGELFF. V and J are TRBV7-9 and TRBJ2-2; a weak D match, TRBD1 (6 bases). The CDR3 spans 15 residues. V was trimmed by 6 bases and J by 0 bases, leaving 11 bases between them. The germline gives CDR1 SEHNR, CDR2 FQNEAQ (reference sequence).

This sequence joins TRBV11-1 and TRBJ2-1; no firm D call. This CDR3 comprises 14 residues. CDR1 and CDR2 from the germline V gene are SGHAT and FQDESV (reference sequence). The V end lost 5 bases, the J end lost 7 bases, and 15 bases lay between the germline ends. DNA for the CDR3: TGTGCCAGCAGCGTTAGCCGGGTGCAAAATGAGCAGTTCTTC. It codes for CASSVSRVQNEQFF.

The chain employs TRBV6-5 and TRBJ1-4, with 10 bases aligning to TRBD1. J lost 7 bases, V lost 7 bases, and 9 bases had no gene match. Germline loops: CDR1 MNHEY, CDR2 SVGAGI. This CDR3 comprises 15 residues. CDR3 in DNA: TGTGCCAGCACTAACCTTGGGACAGGGGTTGAAAAACTGTTTTTT. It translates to CASTNLGTGVEKLFF.

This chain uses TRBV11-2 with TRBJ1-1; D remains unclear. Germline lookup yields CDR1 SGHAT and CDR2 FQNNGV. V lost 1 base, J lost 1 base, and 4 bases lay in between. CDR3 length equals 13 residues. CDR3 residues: CASSLAGNTEAFF. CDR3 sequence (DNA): TGTGCCAGCAGCTTAGCGGGGAACACTGAAGCTTTCTTT.

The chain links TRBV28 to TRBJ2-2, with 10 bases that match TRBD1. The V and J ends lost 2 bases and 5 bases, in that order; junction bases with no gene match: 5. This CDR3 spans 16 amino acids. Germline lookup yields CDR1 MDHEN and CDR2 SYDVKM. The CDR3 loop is CASSLLGQGETGELFF. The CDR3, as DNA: TGTGCCAGCAGTTTACTTGGACAGGGGGAGACCGGGGAGCTGTTTTTT.

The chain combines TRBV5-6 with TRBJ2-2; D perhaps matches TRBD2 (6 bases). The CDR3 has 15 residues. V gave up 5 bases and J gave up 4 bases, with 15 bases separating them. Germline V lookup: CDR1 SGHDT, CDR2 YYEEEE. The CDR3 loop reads CASSRRGTGTGELFF. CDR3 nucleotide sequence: TGTGCCAGCAGTCGGAGGGGAACGGGCACCGGGGAGCTGTTTTTT.